This paragraph reports one TCR beta chain. The target antigen is unknown. The data derive from a study of OX40 agonist ivuxolimab in advanced cancers. Study overall: Dose-escalation patients were diagnosed with hepatocellular carcinoma, melanoma, renal cell cancer or head and neck cancer. Past anti-PD-1, anti-PD-L1 or anti-CTLA-4 therapy was accepted, and roughly 42% had received some. Study-level points and caveats: The authors did not determine the antigen specificity of the expanded peripheral T cells. Among the nonresponders, some also had low normalized T-cell clonal expansion.

Profiling relied on immunoSEQ multiplex PCR, and the TCRdb table lists in-frame clones only, not all of them. Of roughly 88,000 clones in the sample, around 87% were seen once. This TCR came from an adult with an advanced solid tumor such as melanoma, head and neck, liver or kidney cancer. Sequenced material: CD4+ or CD8+ T cells sorted from blood, taken in a trial of the OX40 agonist ivuxolimab.

This CDR3 reads CASSSSSGRKYF. CDR3 in DNA: TGTGCCAGCAGCTCCTCTAGCGGGAGAAAGTACTTC. The rearrangement joins TRBV7-2 to TRBJ2-4; the match to TRBD2 covers 10 bases. The CDR3 contains 12 residues. The V and J ends lost 4 bases and 14 bases, in that order; junction bases with no gene match: 5. Germline V gene lookup returns CDR1 SGHTA and CDR2 FQGNSA.